These T cell receptor beta chains were read from a single sample in a study of T cell repertoires and HLA-DP antigens. Measured with immunoSEQ multiplex PCR; TCRdb has only the in-frame clones, and not every one. The table records about 110,000 clones, about 91% of them present only once. The antigens of these receptors remain unknown. Sequenced input: CD4+ T cells from PBMCs. These TCRs come from a woman younger than 30 in good health and CMV-seronegative. Each CDR3 is given with its conserved first and last residue. The D gene is left open where the match is weak.

TRBD2	TRBJ2-3	TRBV2	TGTGCCAGCTTAGCCCTAGCGGGGCGATTAGATACGCAGTATTTT	CASLALAGRLDTQYF
.	TRBJ2-7	TRBV28	TGTGCCAGCGGGGTCGAGCAGTACTTC	CASGVEQYF
.	TRBJ1-3	TRBV19	TGTGCCAGTAGTATGGCCGAACGCTCTGGAAACACCATATATTTT	CASSMAERSGNTIYF
.	TRBJ1-5	TRBV27	TGTGCCAGCAGTTTATCGTTCCCCAGTCCCAATCAGCCCCAGCATTTT	CASSLSFPSPNQPQHF
TRBD2	TRBJ2-2	TRBV6-5	TGTGCCAGCAGTTACACGAGCGGGGGGAACACCGGGGAGCTGTTTTTT	CASSYTSGGNTGELFF
.	TRBJ1-5	TRBV6-6	TGTGCCAGCATCTCCTTCGATAGCAATCAGCCCCAGCATTTT	CASISFDSNQPQHF
.	TRBJ2-1	TRBV6-1	TGTGCCAGCAGTGGGGCCAGCCTGCGGAGCAATGAGCAGTTCTTC	CASSGASLRSNEQFF
.	TRBJ2-2	TRBV5-6	TGTGCCAGCAGCTGGCCGGGCGGGAACACCGGGGAGCTGTTTTTT	CASSWPGGNTGELFF
.	TRBJ1-1	TRBV30	TGTGCCTGGACTCTCGGGGGCAGGGCGGGTGAAGCTTTCTTT	CAWTLGGRAGEAFF
TRBD2	TRBJ2-1	TRBV18	TGTGCCAGCTCACCACTATCTAGCGGGACGTACAATGAGCAGTTCTTC	CASSPLSSGTYNEQFF
.	TRBJ2-7	TRBV6-1	TGTGCCAGCAGTGACGTCTTTTCGCACATCTCCTACGAGCAGTACTTC	CASSDVFSHISYEQYF
.	TRBJ2-6	TRBV7-3	TGTGCCAGCAGCCCTCTAGGGACTGGGGCCAACGTCCTGACTTTC	CASSPLGTGANVLTF
TRBD2	TRBJ2-5	TRBV18	TGTGCCAGCTCACCACTTCGGAGCGGGGGGTACCAAGAGACCCAGTACTTC	CASSPLRSGGYQETQYF
TRBD1	TRBJ1-2	TRBV28	TGTGTCTCGACAGGGGGCTATGGCTACACCTTC	CVSTGGYGYTF
TRBD2	TRBJ2-5	TRBV11-2	TGTGCCAGCAGCTTAGGGTCTAGCGGGAGGGAGGGGACCCAGTACTTC	CASSLGSSGREGTQYF
.	TRBJ2-1	TRBV15	TGTGCCACCAGCAGAGATCGGCAGGGCCGCTTAGGGGAGCAGTTCTTC	CATSRDRQGRLGEQFF
.	TRBJ2-2	TRBV7-9	TGTGCCAGCAGCCCTGACACGTACACCGGGGAGCTGTTTTTT	CASSPDTYTGELFF
TRBD1	TRBJ2-1	TRBV4-1	TGCGCCAGCAGCACCGGGACAGGGGCCTACAATGAGCAGTTCTTC	CASSTGTGAYNEQFF
.	TRBJ1-5	TRBV7-2	TGTGCCAGCAGCTACGGAAGGAGCAATCAGCCCCAGCATTTT	CASSYGRSNQPQHF
.	TRBJ2-3	TRBV4-3	TGCGCCAGCAGCCAAGGAGGAGGCGGGGGCAGGTCAGATACGCAGTATTTT	CASSQGGGGGRSDTQYF
TRBD2	TRBJ2-2	TRBV7-2	TGTGCCAGCAGCTCGGGGACTAGCGTCGGGGAGCTGTTTTTT	CASSSGTSVGELFF
.	TRBJ2-1	TRBV25-1	TGTGCCAGCGAACAGGGTCAGTCCTACAATGAGCAGTTCTTC	CASEQGQSYNEQFF